This T cell receptor (beta chain) comes out of a study of shared clonotypes between healthy human individuals. Study-wide results and limits: About 5% was the fraction of naive CD4 clonotypes found shared across a few donors.

Worth noting for this clone: Its antigen remains unidentified.

Some clones are missing from TCRdb's copy, which holds only in-frame ones; the method was immunoSEQ multiplex PCR. The sample holds roughly 2.2 million clones, 85% to 95% seen once. The CDR3 covers 17 residues. V was pared by 2 bases and J by 2 bases, with 16 bases between. Germline V CDR1 and CDR2: SGHVS, FQNEAQ. The sequenced material came from naive CD4+ T cells from PBMCs. As to subset: CD45RA+ positively selected. The chain joins TRBV7-8 to TRBJ2-1, with D possibly matching TRBD2 (6 bases). The sequence came from a man in his late teens or twenties in good health. Some clones in this sample may be carry-over from other donors' samples. The CDR3 here is CASSLIWEVGPYNEQFF. In DNA form, the CDR3 reads TGTGCCAGCAGCTTAATATGGGAGGTAGGGCCCTACAATGAGCAGTTCTTC.